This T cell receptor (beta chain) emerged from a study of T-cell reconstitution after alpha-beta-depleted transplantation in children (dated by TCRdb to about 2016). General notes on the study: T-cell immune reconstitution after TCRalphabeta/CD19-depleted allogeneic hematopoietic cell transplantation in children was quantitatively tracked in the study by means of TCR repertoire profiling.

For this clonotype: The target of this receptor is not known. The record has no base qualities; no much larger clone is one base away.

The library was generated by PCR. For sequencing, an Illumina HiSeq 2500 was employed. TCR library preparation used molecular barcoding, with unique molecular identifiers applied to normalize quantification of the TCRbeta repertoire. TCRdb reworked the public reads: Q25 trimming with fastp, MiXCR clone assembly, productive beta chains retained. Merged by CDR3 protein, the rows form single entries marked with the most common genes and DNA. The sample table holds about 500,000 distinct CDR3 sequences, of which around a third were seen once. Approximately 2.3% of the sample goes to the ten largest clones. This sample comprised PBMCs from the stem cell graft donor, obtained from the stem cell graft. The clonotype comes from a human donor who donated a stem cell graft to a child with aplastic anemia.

The CDR3 corresponds to CASSILVSPEAFF. The DNA sequence is as follows: TGTGCCAGCAGCATACTTGTAAGTCCTGAAGCTTTCTTT. The rearrangement combines TRBV7-9 with TRBJ1-1; no confident D gene assignment can be made. Sequences SEHNR (CDR1) and FQNEAQ (CDR2) are obtained from the germline V gene (reference sequence). The CDR3 has 13 amino acids, counting the end cysteine and phenylalanine. The sequence is cut down to CDR3 DNA, 39 bases in frame from base 1. Trimming removed 5 bases from V and 6 bases from J, leaving 13 bases between the germline ends. The entire variable domain, with the stretches around the CDR3 drawn from the reference TRBV7-9 and TRBJ1-1 proteins, is DTGVSQNPRHKITKRGQNVTFRCDPISEHNRLYWYRQTLGQGPEFLTYFQNEAQLEKSRLLSDRFSAERPKGSFSTLEIQRTEQGDSAMYLCASSILVSPEAFFGQGTRLTVV.